Listed below are T cell receptor beta chains from one sample, sequenced in a study of cytomegalovirus exposure and HLA in healthy donors. The repertoire was sequenced with immunoSEQ multiplex PCR; TCRdb's copy has only in-frame clones and lacks some. Among approximately 170,000 clones listed, roughly four fifths were seen once. Sample: PBMCs. The receptors originated from a man aged 45-65 years in good health and CMV-seropositive. Both conserved end residues are part of each CDR3. The D gene is left open where the match is weak. Expanded clones are given a class, and other clones once, few, many or no size at all.

D gene,V gene,CDR3 length,clone size,J gene,CDR3 DNA,CDR3 protein
-,TRBV9,13,-,TRBJ2-5,TGTGCCAGCAGCGTTACGGGTAGAGAGACCCAGTACTTC,CASSVTGRETQYF
-,TRBV13,15,-,TRBJ1-5,TGTGCCAGCAGCTTAAGTTTAGATGGCAATCAGCCCCAGCATTTT,CASSLSLDGNQPQHF
-,TRBV9,16,-,TRBJ2-3,TGTGCCAGCAGCGTAGCGGGGATGACTAGCACAGATACGCAGTATTTT,CASSVAGMTSTDTQYF
-,TRBV9,18,-,TRBJ2-3,TGTGCCAGCAGCGTATCCCCCTTACAGGGAGGGGGTGGGGATACGCAGTATTTT,CASSVSPLQGGGGDTQYF
-,TRBV21-1,22,-,TRBJ2-4,TGTGCCAGCAGCAAGTTCAGTTCGCCAGGGGGGAACCTATTCCTAGCCAAAAACATTCAGTACTTC,CASSKFSSPGGNLFLAKNIQYF
TRBD1,TRBV19,15,-,TRBJ2-7,TGTGCCAGTAGTCGAGGACAGGGGGCCCCCTACGAGCAGTACTTC,CASSRGQGAPYEQYF
TRBD2,TRBV2,15,few,TRBJ2-7,TGTGCCAGCAGAAGTAGCGGGTTAGGATCCTACGAGCAGTACTTC,CASRSSGLGSYEQYF
-,TRBV28,11,-,TRBJ1-1,TGTGCCAGCAGACAATACACTGAAGCTTTCTTT,CASRQYTEAFF
TRBD1,TRBV28,12,-,TRBJ1-1,TGTGCCAGCAGCCAAAGACAGGGCGCCGCTTTCTTT,CASSQRQGAAFF
-,TRBV28,13,-,TRBJ1-2,TGTGCCAGCAGGGGGGGTTTAAACTATGGCTACACCTTC,CASRGGLNYGYTF
TRBD1,TRBV9,15,few,TRBJ2-2,TGTGCCAGCAGCATAGGACAGGAAAACACCGGGGAGCTGTTTTTT,CASSIGQENTGELFF
-,TRBV2,16,-,TRBJ2-4,TGTGCCAGCAGTGAAGATTCAGGGTGGGCCAAAAACATTCAGTACTTC,CASSEDSGWAKNIQYF
TRBD1,TRBV12-5,17,-,TRBJ1-2,TGTGCTAGTGGTTTGGATTACGGGACAGGGGGCGACTATGGCTACACCTTC,CASGLDYGTGGDYGYTF
-,TRBV6-1,14,once,TRBJ2-3,TGTGCCAGCAGTGGGAGGGATAGCACAGATACGCAGTATTTT,CASSGRDSTDTQYF
-,TRBV19,14,-,TRBJ1-2,TGTGCCAGTGCCCAGGGTCCCGTTTCACCAGGCTACACCTTC,CASAQGPVSPGYTF
-,TRBV28,14,-,TRBJ2-7,TGTGCCAGCAGTTCCTTTACAGGGAGATACGAGCAGTACTTC,CASSSFTGRYEQYF
-,TRBV18,12,-,TRBJ2-7,TGTGCCAGCTCCCCCAGCTCCTACGAGCAGTACTTC,CASSPSSYEQYF
-,TRBV2,13,-,TRBJ2-7,TGTGCCAGCACTCTCACCTGGACTTTCGAGCAGTACTTC,CASTLTWTFEQYF
-,TRBV2,15,-,TRBJ2-5,TGTGCCAGCAGCACCCCCCTGCGGGACCAAGAGACCCAGTACTTC,CASSTPLRDQETQYF
TRBD1,TRBV7-3,16,-,TRBJ2-3,TGTGCCAGCAGCTCCCGGGACAGGGGTTCAACAGATACGCAGTATTTT,CASSSRDRGSTDTQYF
-,TRBV9,16,-,TRBJ2-5,TGTGCCAGCAGCGTCTTAGGGACTTCGCTAGGAGAGACCCAGTACTTC,CASSVLGTSLGETQYF
-,TRBV6-5,13,-,TRBJ2-7,TGTGCCAGCAGACTCCCAGGGGGGTCCGAGCAGTACTTC,CASRLPGGSEQYF
TRBD2,TRBV5-4,19,-,TRBJ2-3,TGTGCCAGCAGCCCGGGGCTAATTCGGCTAGCGGGGACGGGGAATACGCAGTATTTT,CASSPGLIRLAGTGNTQYF
-,TRBV10-1,14,-,TRBJ2-7,TGCGCCAGCAGTGATGGGGGCTCAGCCTACGAGCAGTACTTC,CASSDGGSAYEQYF
-,TRBV9,17,-,TRBJ2-3,TGTGCCAGCAGCGTATACCCCAGACAGACTCTCACAGATACGCAGTATTTT,CASSVYPRQTLTDTQYF
TRBD1,TRBV27,15,-,TRBJ1-2,TGTGCCAGCAGTTCTCCCAGGACAGGGGCCTATGGCTACACCTTC,CASSSPRTGAYGYTF
-,TRBV5-4,13,few,TRBJ1-1,TGTGCCACAAAACAGAATCGAAACACTGAAGCTTTCTTT,CATKQNRNTEAFF
-,TRBV27,15,-,TRBJ2-7,TGTGCCAGCAGCTACACAGCGGAGGGCCTGAGCGAGCAGTACTTC,CASSYTAEGLSEQYF
TRBD1,TRBV5-5,14,-,TRBJ1-5,TGTGCCAGCAGCTCGGGACAGCTATACAAGCCCCAGCATTTT,CASSSGQLYKPQHF
TRBD1,TRBV2,14,-,TRBJ2-7,TGTGCCAGCAGTGAGGGGACAGGGTCCTACGAGCAGTACTTC,CASSEGTGSYEQYF
TRBD2,TRBV19,14,-,TRBJ2-7,TGTGCCAGTAGTTTTCTAGCGGGAGGAAATGAGCAGTACTTC,CASSFLAGGNEQYF